The clone carrying this T cell receptor (beta chain) was picked up a small number of times. The data stem from a study of cytomegalovirus exposure and HLA in healthy donors. The primer mix had 60 Vbeta and 13 Jbeta primers. Produced via immunoSEQ multiplex PCR; TCRdb's table is partial and in-frame only. The sample includes 90,000 to 100,000 clones, over 65% seen only once; the top ten take approximately 3.6%. This CDR3 has 16 amino acids. Deletions cut 4 bases from V and 0 bases from J, with 12 bases between. Germline V CDR1 and CDR2: KGHSH, LQKENI. This chain uses TRBV18 with TRBJ1-4; D is ambiguous. Material for sequencing was PBMCs. The clonotype originates from a man aged 50-60 years in good health and CMV-seronegative. The DNA for the CDR3 is TGTGCCAGCTCACGTGGTGAGCGTTCAACTAATGAAAAACTGTTTTTT. Protein sequence: CASSRGERSTNEKLFF.